These T cell receptor beta chains were read from a single sample in a study of T cells in Graves' hyperthyroidism and ophthalmopathy. Each CDR3 protein gets one entry after TCRdb re-called the multiplex PCR reads with MiXCR. The sample consists of 470,000 or so distinct CDR3 sequences, less than 25% of them appearing once. Sequenced: blood. The receptor set was obtained from a man aged 18-30 years with Graves' hyperthyroidism. Both conserved end residues are part of each CDR3. Each record gives: D gene, J gene, clone size, CDR3 length, V gene, CDR3 DNA, CDR3 protein. A D gene is named only where the DNA matches it firmly. Clone size is stated in some rows and not others, as once, few, many or a class when expanded.

>-|TRBJ1-2|few|12|TRBV11-1
TGTGCCAGCAGCTTATCAGGGAAGGGCTACACCTTC
CASSLSGKGYTF
>TRBD1|TRBJ1-1|few|13|TRBV7-9
TGTGCCAGCAGCTCCCGACAGGGTATATCGGCTTTCTTT
CASSSRQGISAFF
>TRBD2|TRBJ2-7|many|13|TRBV11-2
TGTGCCAGCAGCTTTCGGGACTACTACGAGCAGTACTTC
CASSFRDYYEQYF
>-|TRBJ1-4|-|20|TRBV2
TGTGCCAGCAGTGAAGACGTACCAAGGCTCTATCGAGGCTCTGGGGGAAAACTGTTTTTT
CASSEDVPRLYRGSGGKLFF
>TRBD2|TRBJ2-2|-|14|TRBV7-7
TGTGCTAGCAGCACCACACTAGCGACCGGGGAGCTGTTTTTT
CASSTTLATGELFF
>-|TRBJ1-3|few|14|TRBV4-1
TGCGCCAGCAGCAAAGGCCCAGGTGGAAACACCATATATTTT
CASSKGPGGNTIYF
>TRBD1|TRBJ1-5|many|15|TRBV28
TGTGCCAGCAGTTTCCGGGACAGGGGAGAGCAGCCCCAGCATTTT
CASSFRDRGEQPQHF
>-|TRBJ2-7|few|15|TRBV7-3
TGTGCCAGCAGCTTAAAATTCGGTGGCCCCTACGAGCAGTACTTC
CASSLKFGGPYEQYF
>-|TRBJ1-5|many|14|TRBV20-1
TGCAGTGCCGAGAGATTACAGGCGGGTCAGCCCCAGCATTTT
CSAERLQAGQPQHF
>TRBD1|TRBJ1-1|many|13|TRBV27
TGTGCCAGCAGTCAGGGGAGGGGGCTTGGGGCTTTCTTT
CASSQGRGLGAFF
>-|TRBJ2-5|many|16|TRBV7-9
TGTGCCAGCAGCTTAGGCGCCAGAGTGGGCCAAGAGACCCAGTACTTC
CASSLGARVGQETQYF
>-|TRBJ1-1|many|15|TRBV28
TGTGCCAGCAGTACACGACATTTAGGAAACACTGAAGCTTTCTTT
CASSTRHLGNTEAFF
>TRBD2|TRBJ2-5|-|17|TRBV9
TGTGCCAGCAGCGTATTCGGGACTAGCGGGGCGGGGGAGACCCAGTACTTC
CASSVFGTSGAGETQYF
>TRBD1|TRBJ1-5|-|15|TRBV19
TGTGCCAGTAGAACGGGACAGGACTATAATCAGCCCCAGCATTTT
CASRTGQDYNQPQHF
>-|TRBJ2-7|many|11|TRBV28
TGTGCCAGCAGTCGAGGAGGGGAGCAGTACTTC
CASSRGGEQYF
>-|TRBJ2-5|-|14|TRBV28
TGTGCCAGCAGTTTGCAGGGATTGCGAGAGACCCAGTACTTC
CASSLQGLRETQYF
>-|TRBJ1-5|-|14|TRBV6-2/TRBV6-3
TGTGCCAGCAGTCCTTTGCTCGATAATCAGCCTCAGCATTTT
CASSPLLDNQPQHF
>TRBD2|TRBJ2-5|many|15|TRBV7-9
TGTGCCAGCAGCTTACCCGGGACTAGCAAAGAGACCCAGTACTTC
CASSLPGTSKETQYF
>TRBD1|TRBJ1-1|-|15|TRBV12-5
TGTGCTAGTGGTCAAGACGTCAGGGGGTACACTGAAGCTTTCTTT
CASGQDVRGYTEAFF
>TRBD2|TRBJ2-2|-|17|TRBV6-5
TGTGCCAGCAGTTCCGCCCGTCGGACTAGTCGGACCGGGGAGCTGTTTTTT
CASSSARRTSRTGELFF
>TRBD1|TRBJ1-1|few|12|TRBV6-5
TGTGCCAGCAGTTACGGACAGGGAATAGCTTTCTTT
CASSYGQGIAFF
>-|TRBJ1-5|many|14|TRBV6-1
TGTGCCAGCAGTGAATCTCCAGCTGTACCGCCCCAGCATTTT
CASSESPAVPPQHF